One sample yielded the 16 T cell receptor beta chains listed below, sequenced in a study of blood T cells in healthy people across ages. Together with a sample-barcoded 5' primer, a J-beta primer mix was included in a second PCR lasting about 6 to 11 cycles. TCRdb analysed the 5' RACE reads with MiXCR anew, one entry per CDR3 protein. Of 730,000 or so distinct CDR3 sequences in the sample, 43% were seen once. The specimen sequenced was blood. The receptors were gathered from a woman in her sixties in good health.

V usage is TRBV6-1 and J usage is TRBJ2-3, with D possibly TRBD2 on 5 matching bases. The length of the CDR3 is 16 residues. Per the germline V gene, CDR1 is MNHNS and CDR2 is SASEGT. V was trimmed by 0 bases and J by 1 base, leaving 11 bases between them. DNA for the CDR3: TGTGCCAGCAGTGAAGCAGGGAGCCGTCGCACAGATACGCAGTATTTT. Encoded protein: CASSEAGSRRTDTQYF.

This clonotype was recorded a few times. This chain uses TRBV5-1 with TRBJ2-7, with D hard to call. Trimming cost V 4 bases and J 1 base, with 15 bases left between them. Germline assignment: CDR1 SGHRS and CDR2 YFSETQ. The CDR3 is 15 residues long. In nucleotides, the CDR3 is TGCGCCAGCAGCACCACACCGTTCCCTTCCTACGAGCAGTACTTC. It yields the protein CASSTTPFPSYEQYF.

This clonotype came up a few times. Being one base from a much bigger clone, this may be a read error. The chain has TRBV29-1 and TRBJ2-5; the match to TRBD1 covers 7 bases. Germline V lookup: CDR1 SQVTM, CDR2 ANQGSEA. The junction had 13 bases not matched to a gene; V was cut back by 4 bases and J by 11 bases. There are 13 residues in the CDR3. The CDR3 here is CSVGRDSYNEQYF. In DNA, the CDR3 is TGCAGCGTTGGACGGGACAGTTACAATGAGCAGTACTTC.

The chain combines TRBV9 with TRBJ2-1; 14 bases are shared with TRBD2. The junction had 0 bases not matched to a gene; V was cut back by 5 bases and J by 8 bases. From germline, CDR1 is SGDLS and CDR2 YYNGEE. The length of the CDR3 is 13 residues. CDR3 bases: TGTGCCAGCAGGGGACTAGCGGGAGATGAGCAGTTCTTC. It is translated as CASRGLAGDEQFF.

The chain employs TRBV28 and TRBJ1-1, with TRBD1 matching over 7 bases. Germline values: CDR1 MDHEN, CDR2 SYDVKM. Losses at the gene ends were 6 bases for V and 3 bases for J; bases not matched to a gene: 13. The CDR3 has 16 residues. This chain's CDR3 is CASRRQGALRHTEAFF. As DNA, the CDR3 is TGTGCCAGCAGGAGACAGGGAGCCCTGCGGCACACTGAAGCTTTCTTT.

This clonotype was counted between two and nine times. The CDR3 nucleotides read TGCAGTGCTAGGCTAGCGGGGGAGGGAGAGACCCAGTACTTC. It specifies CSARLAGEGETQYF. V usage is TRBV20-1 and J usage is TRBJ2-5; 10 nucleotides align to TRBD2. The CDR3 consists of 14 residues. In germline, CDR1 is DFQATT, CDR2 SNEGSKA (reference sequence). J was trimmed by 4 bases and V by 3 bases; bases with no gene match: 5.

The gene calls are TRBV6-2 or TRBV6-3 and TRBJ2-3; no clear D. Germline CDR1 MNHEY, CDR2 SVGEGT. Trimming took off 6 bases at V and 5 bases at J, with 9 bases between the two ends. The length of the CDR3 is 12 residues. CDR3 amino acids: CASSRLQDTQYF. Written as DNA, the CDR3 is TGTGCCAGCAGCAGACTGCAAGATACGCAGTATTTT.

In this sample, this clonotype turned up once. The genes are TRBV11-2 and TRBJ2-1, with unresolved D. V gave up 1 base and J gave up 6 bases, with 13 bases separating them. Germline V lookup: CDR1 SGHAT, CDR2 FQNNGV. The CDR3 length is 15 residues. The CDR3 coding sequence is TGTGCCAGCAGCTTAGGGACCAGCCCGGGCAATGAGCAGTTCTTC. Residues: CASSLGTSPGNEQFF.

The chain couples TRBV12-3 or TRBV12-4 to TRBJ2-2, with a weak D call TRBD2 (6 bases). V was cut by 7 bases and J by 2 bases, with 17 bases left in between. This CDR3 region has 16 residues. The CDR3: CASTLGGTFNTGELFF. The CDR3 DNA reads as TGTGCCAGCACGCTTGGAGGGACTTTCAACACCGGGGAGCTGTTTTTT.

CDR3 in DNA: TGCGCCAGCAGCCAAGATTCTCTAGCGCAAACCTACGAGCAGTACTTC. Protein sequence: CASSQDSLAQTYEQYF. The gene calls are TRBV4-3 and TRBJ2-7, with TRBD2 as a possible D gene (6 bases). V was trimmed by 0 bases and J by 2 bases, leaving 14 bases between them. Germline V CDR1 and CDR2: LGHNA, YSLEER. The CDR3 spans 16 residues.

This clonotype showed up just a few times. The genes are TRBV5-4 and TRBJ2-5, with TRBD2 as a possible D gene (5 bases). The length of the CDR3 is 13 residues. The V and J ends lost 0 bases and 5 bases respectively, with 8 bases between them. Germline CDR1 is SGHNT and CDR2 is YYREEE (reference sequence). This chain's CDR3 is CASSLVGVETQYF. The CDR3 DNA reads as TGTGCCAGCAGCTTGGTGGGAGTCGAGACCCAGTACTTC.

The chain has TRBV7-3 and TRBJ2-3; TRBD1 or TRBD2 may be the D gene (5 bases each). This CDR3 is 16 amino acids long. Germline V gives CDR1 SGHTA, CDR2 FQGTGA. The V and J ends lost 5 bases and 1 base respectively, with 16 bases between them. The CDR3 region is CASSPEGPTGTDTQYF. Written as DNA, the CDR3 is TGTGCCAGCAGCCCTGAGGGACCTACTGGCACAGATACGCAGTATTTT.

This rearrangement joins TRBV5-1 to TRBJ1-1; 7 bases fit TRBD1. V lost 6 bases, J lost 0 bases, and 8 bases stayed unmatched. CDR3 length: 15 residues. The germline V gene has CDR1 SGHRS and CDR2 YFSETQ. CDR3 protein: CASTTGDPMNTEAFF. DNA of the CDR3: TGCGCCAGCACAACAGGGGACCCCATGAACACTGAAGCTTTCTTT.

This clonotype has only a few counts. The chain carries TRBV10-3 and TRBJ2-3; D may be TRBD1 (6 bases). CDR1 and CDR2 from the germline V gene are ENHRY and SYGVKD. The CDR3 has 16 amino acids. V lost 4 bases to trimming and J lost 0 bases, with 14 bases between them. The CDR3 protein is CAISGSGQKSTDTQYF. The CDR3 bases are TGTGCCATCAGTGGCTCCGGACAGAAGAGCACAGATACGCAGTATTTT.

This clonotype was seen ten or more times. V usage is TRBV27 and J usage is TRBJ2-5, with D unresolved. V gave up 8 bases and J gave up 2 bases, with 12 bases separating them. The CDR3 spans 13 residues. Germline V gene data show CDR1 as MNHEY and CDR2 as SMNVEV (reference sequence). The CDR3 coding sequence is TGTGCCAGCTCTGGGGTCGTTCAAGAGACCCAGTACTTC. Translated: CASSGVVQETQYF.

V is TRBV12-3 or TRBV12-4 and J is TRBJ2-7; TRBD2 is a possible D gene (7 bases). The V gene lost 5 bases and the J gene lost 5 bases, with 25 bases spanning the gap. This CDR3 spans 17 amino acids. The CDR3, as DNA: TGTGCCAGCAGTATCAAATGGATGGGGGGGCGCCTGGACGAGCAGTACTTC. Protein sequence: CASSIKWMGGRLDEQYF.